The T cell receptor (beta chain) under discussion was sequenced for a study of high-grade serous ovarian cancer treatment subgroups. Study information: On average, around 15,000 reads and about 8,100 unique TCR beta rearrangements were obtained per sample.

CDR1 is SGHRS and CDR2 is YFSETQ in the germline V gene. The ends lost 0 bases at V and 11 bases at J; junction bases unmatched: 13. The CDR3 sequence is 16 residues long. The tumor samples were collected prior to definitive surgery or chemotherapy. The table came from immunoSEQ multiplex PCR; TCRdb's copy has only in-frame clones and leaves some out. The profile shows 2,500 to 3,000 clones, about 77% of them singletons. The V and J genes are TRBV5-1 and TRBJ2-1; TRBD2 aligns across 8 bases. The sample was tumor tissue. The clonotype originates from a human donor with high-grade serous ovarian cancer. The CDR3 is CASSLAAPAVAGQQFF. Here the CDR3 DNA reads TGCGCCAGCAGCTTGGCCGCCCCCGCAGTAGCGGGACAGCAGTTCTTC.